This T cell receptor (beta chain) stems from a study of blood T cell repertoires in COVID-19. Across the whole study: Acute and convalescent COVID-19 samples came from the United States, Italy and Spain. Sources were T cells, B-cell-depleted T cells, or PBMCs; the material itself was cDNA or gDNA.

This clone was seen a few times. In germline, CDR1 is MDHEN, CDR2 SYDVKM. The length of the CDR3 is 15 residues. V shed 3 bases and J 5 bases; nucleotides not matched to a gene: 10. In the study's own analysis: Reference gene primer amplification in the assay estimated nucleated cell counts. Data came from immunoSEQ multiplex PCR; TCRdb stores just in-frame clones and leaves some out. V and J calls plus clone size are reproduced from that table; the DNA served to infer D and trimming. This repertoire shows approximately 150,000 clones, 75% to 90% found once; its top ten account for 2.5% to 3.5%. This chain links TRBV28 with TRBJ2-7, with 7 bases matching TRBD1. This TCR was recovered from a woman aged 60-70 years with active COVID-19. Specimen: peripheral blood. CDR3 in amino acids: CASSLLDRASHEQYF. The CDR3 nucleotides are TGTGCCAGCAGTTTGCTAGACAGGGCGAGCCACGAGCAGTACTTC.